The present TCR beta chain was sequenced within a study of CD8 T cells in Susac syndrome. Between the trimmed V and J ends, which lost 0 bases and 8 bases, there was a span of 14 bases. The CDR3 covers 15 residues. Germline V gives CDR1 LNHDA, CDR2 SQIVND (reference sequence). cDNA came from roughly 0.5 to 1 ug RNA primed by random hexamers. Amplification of TCR beta CDR3 by immunoSEQ multiplex PCR spanned 54 Vbeta and 13 Jbeta. Each CDR3 protein is one row after TCRdb ran MiXCR on the immunoSEQ multiplex PCR reads. The sample lists roughly 400,000 distinct CDR3 sequences; more than 80% were seen once. Sequencing targeted TCR beta in blood CD8+ and CD4+ T cells.

This receptor was identified in a human donor with multiple sclerosis. The chain employs TRBV19 and TRBJ1-5; a possible D gene is TRBD1 (5 bases). Sequenced material: CD8+ T cells from PBMCs. The CDR3 protein is CASSIDGGSWEPQHF. The CDR3 DNA reads as TGTGCCAGTAGTATAGACGGGGGGTCCTGGGAGCCCCAGCATTTT.